These T cell receptor beta chains were read from a single sample in a study of blood T cell repertoires in COVID-19. Using immunoSEQ multiplex PCR, the repertoire was profiled, and TCRdb retains in-frame clones only, with some absent. The sample shows about 160,000 clones, 82% of them seen only once. The sample comprised peripheral blood. The origin of the receptors is a woman over 75 with active or convalescent COVID-19. CDR3s include the opening cysteine and the closing phenylalanine or tryptophan. The order of the fields is CDR3 DNA, CDR3 protein, V gene, clone size, J gene, D gene. D genes are given only for firm matches. Clone size is stated in some rows and not others, as once, few, many or a class when expanded.

cdr3_nt: TGTGCCAGTAGTATCAAAGGGGGGGCTGAAGCTTTCTTT
cdr3_aa: CASSIKGGAEAFF
v_call: TRBV19
clone_size: -
j_call: TRBJ1-1
d_call: -

cdr3_nt: TGTGCCAGCAGCTCAGGGCGGGAGACAGCCCACGAGCAGTACTTC
cdr3_aa: CASSSGRETAHEQYF
v_call: TRBV5-4
clone_size: -
j_call: TRBJ2-7
d_call: TRBD2

cdr3_nt: TGTGCCAGCAGTCGTACAGGGGGCGGAACTGAAGCTTTCTTT
cdr3_aa: CASSRTGGGTEAFF
v_call: TRBV7-3
clone_size: -
j_call: TRBJ1-1
d_call: TRBD1

cdr3_nt: TGTGCCAGCAGTCTAACCGGGACAGTGGATGGGTCCCAGCATTTT
cdr3_aa: CASSLTGTVDGSQHF
v_call: TRBV6-5
clone_size: -
j_call: TRBJ1-5
d_call: TRBD1

cdr3_nt: TGTGCCAGCAGCGCTTACGCCGGGACAGGGGGCAAAAGCGAGCAGTACTTC
cdr3_aa: CASSAYAGTGGKSEQYF
v_call: TRBV9
clone_size: -
j_call: TRBJ2-7
d_call: TRBD1

cdr3_nt: TGTGCCTGGAGTCCACGGGTTTTAATTGAGACCCAGTACTTC
cdr3_aa: CAWSPRVLIETQYF
v_call: TRBV30
clone_size: -
j_call: TRBJ2-5
d_call: -

cdr3_nt: TGTGCCAGCAGTTACTCGGTCCAGCGTGCGCAGTTCTTC
cdr3_aa: CASSYSVQRAQFF
v_call: TRBV6-2/TRBV6-3
clone_size: -
j_call: TRBJ2-1
d_call: -

cdr3_nt: TGTGCCAGCAGCAGGACAGGGACTGGGGGTCAGCCCCAGCATTTT
cdr3_aa: CASSRTGTGGQPQHF
v_call: TRBV5-5
clone_size: once
j_call: TRBJ1-5
d_call: TRBD1

cdr3_nt: TGTGCCAGCAGCAAAGATCGGGGGGAGGGGACTGAAGCTTTCTTT
cdr3_aa: CASSKDRGEGTEAFF
v_call: TRBV21-1
clone_size: once
j_call: TRBJ1-1
d_call: -

cdr3_nt: TGTGCCATCAGTGAACATCAGGGGCCTGTCTATGGCTACACCTTC
cdr3_aa: CAISEHQGPVYGYTF
v_call: TRBV10-3
clone_size: -
j_call: TRBJ1-2
d_call: -

cdr3_nt: TGTGCCAGCAGCCCTATGACAGCCAGTCTCTCTGGGGCCAACGTCCTGACTTTC
cdr3_aa: CASSPMTASLSGANVLTF
v_call: TRBV7-7
clone_size: -
j_call: TRBJ2-6
d_call: -

cdr3_nt: TGTGCCAGCGGGGGGTACAATGAGCAGTTCTTC
cdr3_aa: CASGGYNEQFF
v_call: TRBV2
clone_size: -
j_call: TRBJ2-1
d_call: -

cdr3_nt: TGTGCCAGCAGCGTATACAGGGAGAATTCACCCCTCCACTTT
cdr3_aa: CASSVYRENSPLHF
v_call: TRBV9
clone_size: -
j_call: TRBJ1-6
d_call: -

cdr3_nt: TGTGCCAGTATTAACCGGGACAGGGGGCTCACTGAAGCTTTCTTT
cdr3_aa: CASINRDRGLTEAFF
v_call: TRBV19
clone_size: -
j_call: TRBJ1-1
d_call: TRBD1

cdr3_nt: TGCGCCAGCAGCGGATGGAGCGGACAGCGCCCGTCCTACAATGAGCAGTTCTTC
cdr3_aa: CASSGWSGQRPSYNEQFF
v_call: TRBV5-1
clone_size: -
j_call: TRBJ2-1
d_call: -

cdr3_nt: TGCGCCAGCAGCCCCGACAGTAACTATGGCTACACCTTC
cdr3_aa: CASSPDSNYGYTF
v_call: TRBV5-1
clone_size: -
j_call: TRBJ1-2
d_call: -

cdr3_nt: TGTGCCATCAGGGATACAGGGGGTACTGGAAACACCATATATTTT
cdr3_aa: CAIRDTGGTGNTIYF
v_call: TRBV10-3
clone_size: once
j_call: TRBJ1-3
d_call: TRBD1

cdr3_nt: TGTGCCAGCAGTTCCCGGGGGGGGCGAGGCGAGACCCAGTACTTC
cdr3_aa: CASSSRGGRGETQYF
v_call: TRBV6-6
clone_size: few
j_call: TRBJ2-5
d_call: TRBD2

cdr3_nt: TGTGCCAGCAGTCTTTATACCTACGAGCAGTACTTC
cdr3_aa: CASSLYTYEQYF
v_call: TRBV12-3/TRBV12-4
clone_size: -
j_call: TRBJ2-7
d_call: -

cdr3_nt: TGCGCCAGCAGCAGGGACAACTACAATGAGCAGTTCTTC
cdr3_aa: CASSRDNYNEQFF
v_call: TRBV5-1
clone_size: -
j_call: TRBJ2-1
d_call: -

cdr3_nt: TGTGCTAGTGGTTTGGCGCGGGGCCCTAACACTGAAGCTTTCTTT
cdr3_aa: CASGLARGPNTEAFF
v_call: TRBV12-5
clone_size: -
j_call: TRBJ1-1
d_call: -

cdr3_nt: TGTGCCAGCTCAACCCAGGGGGCTTTCCCCCAGCATTTT
cdr3_aa: CASSTQGAFPQHF
v_call: TRBV18
clone_size: -
j_call: TRBJ1-5
d_call: TRBD1

cdr3_nt: TGTGCCAGCAGTTCCAGGGCAGCAAAGATGTACAATGAGCAGTTCTTC
cdr3_aa: CASSSRAAKMYNEQFF
v_call: TRBV6-5
clone_size: -
j_call: TRBJ2-1
d_call: -

cdr3_nt: TGTGCCAGCAGCCAAACAGGGGGCACTGAAGCTTTCTTT
cdr3_aa: CASSQTGGTEAFF
v_call: TRBV14
clone_size: -
j_call: TRBJ1-1
d_call: TRBD1

cdr3_nt: TGTGCCAGCAGTTTATCCTACCGGGATCAGCCCCAGCATTTT
cdr3_aa: CASSLSYRDQPQHF
v_call: TRBV28
clone_size: -
j_call: TRBJ1-5
d_call: -

cdr3_nt: TGCGCCAGCAGCCCGTTTGGGGGGACTGAAGCTTTCTTT
cdr3_aa: CASSPFGGTEAFF
v_call: TRBV5-1
clone_size: -
j_call: TRBJ1-1
d_call: -

cdr3_nt: TGTGCCAGCTCACCACAAGGAGGACAGTTCTCTGGAAACACCATATATTTT
cdr3_aa: CASSPQGGQFSGNTIYF
v_call: TRBV18
clone_size: -
j_call: TRBJ1-3
d_call: -

cdr3_nt: TGTGCCAGTAGTATGGGGTCCCGGACAGGGGTTTACGAGCAGTACTTC
cdr3_aa: CASSMGSRTGVYEQYF
v_call: TRBV19
clone_size: -
j_call: TRBJ2-7
d_call: TRBD1

cdr3_nt: TGTGCCAGCAGTTACCCCTTGGGCTATAGCAATCAGCCCCAGCATTTT
cdr3_aa: CASSYPLGYSNQPQHF
v_call: TRBV6-6
clone_size: -
j_call: TRBJ1-5
d_call: -

cdr3_nt: TGTGCCAGTAGTATAGTGCGCGGGAGGGCCGATGAGCAGTTCTTC
cdr3_aa: CASSIVRGRADEQFF
v_call: TRBV19
clone_size: -
j_call: TRBJ2-1
d_call: TRBD2

cdr3_nt: TGTGCCAGTAGTTCCGGGACTACTACAGATACGCAGTATTTT
cdr3_aa: CASSSGTTTDTQYF
v_call: TRBV19
clone_size: -
j_call: TRBJ2-3
d_call: TRBD2

cdr3_nt: TGTGCCAGCAGTTCGACGTCAGGAGGGTTGAACACTGAAGCTTTCTTT
cdr3_aa: CASSSTSGGLNTEAFF
v_call: TRBV27
clone_size: few
j_call: TRBJ1-1
d_call: -

cdr3_nt: TGTGCCAGCAGCCTAGGGGCTGGGGGCGCCTCTTCGGTCTATGGCTACACCTTC
cdr3_aa: CASSLGAGGASSVYGYTF
v_call: TRBV7-9
clone_size: once
j_call: TRBJ1-2
d_call: -

cdr3_nt: TGTGCCAGTAGTAGGGGACTAGCGGGGTCCGACTCCCAGTTCTTC
cdr3_aa: CASSRGLAGSDSQFF
v_call: TRBV19
clone_size: -
j_call: TRBJ2-1
d_call: TRBD2

cdr3_nt: TGTGCCAGCAGCCCCCAAAACAGGGACGAGCAGTACTTC
cdr3_aa: CASSPQNRDEQYF
v_call: TRBV3-1/TRBV3-2
clone_size: once
j_call: TRBJ2-7
d_call: -

cdr3_nt: TGTGCCAGCAGAGATCAAGGTAGGAGGGGTGAAGCTTTCTTT
cdr3_aa: CASRDQGRRGEAFF
v_call: TRBV2
clone_size: few
j_call: TRBJ1-1
d_call: -

cdr3_nt: TGCGCCAGCAGCCCAGTCTTTTTTGGCAGGTTAGTACCGGGACTAGCGGGAGCCGAGCAGTACTTC
cdr3_aa: CASSPVFFGRLVPGLAGAEQYF
v_call: TRBV23-1
clone_size: -
j_call: TRBJ2-7
d_call: TRBD2

cdr3_nt: TGTGCCAGTAGTTCTTACAGGGGATGTAGCACTGAAGCTTTCTTT
cdr3_aa: CASSSYRGCSTEAFF
v_call: TRBV19
clone_size: -
j_call: TRBJ1-1
d_call: TRBD1

cdr3_nt: TGTGCCAGTAGTATGGACAGGATATACTCTGGAAACACCATATATTTT
cdr3_aa: CASSMDRIYSGNTIYF
v_call: TRBV19
clone_size: -
j_call: TRBJ1-3
d_call: TRBD1

cdr3_nt: TGTGCAAGTCGCTTGCGGGAGTTCTCCTATAATTCACCCCTCCACTTT
cdr3_aa: CASRLREFSYNSPLHF
v_call: TRBV12-2
clone_size: -
j_call: TRBJ1-6
d_call: -

cdr3_nt: TGTGCCAGCAGCCGGTACACTAGCGGGAGGGCAATGGATACGCAGTATTTT
cdr3_aa: CASSRYTSGRAMDTQYF
v_call: TRBV14
clone_size: -
j_call: TRBJ2-3
d_call: TRBD2

cdr3_nt: TGTGCCAGCAGATATGGGACAGGGGATGTGGACACCGGGGAGCTGTTTTTT
cdr3_aa: CASRYGTGDVDTGELFF
v_call: TRBV7-8
clone_size: -
j_call: TRBJ2-2
d_call: TRBD1

cdr3_nt: TGTGCCAGCAGCTTAGATCGGAGGGGGCGGCCTAACACTGAAGCTTTCTTT
cdr3_aa: CASSLDRRGRPNTEAFF
v_call: TRBV11-2
clone_size: few
j_call: TRBJ1-1
d_call: TRBD1

cdr3_nt: TGCGCCAGCAGCGTGGGGGCCGACACTGAAGCTTTCTTT
cdr3_aa: CASSVGADTEAFF
v_call: TRBV5-1
clone_size: -
j_call: TRBJ1-1
d_call: -

cdr3_nt: TGTGCCAGCAGCCCGGACAGGGTCCAATGGGCTTTCTTT
cdr3_aa: CASSPDRVQWAFF
v_call: TRBV7-2
clone_size: -
j_call: TRBJ1-1
d_call: TRBD1

cdr3_nt: TGCGCCAGCAGCTTGACTTCGAATGCCAATCAGCCCCAGCATTTT
cdr3_aa: CASSLTSNANQPQHF
v_call: TRBV5-1
clone_size: -
j_call: TRBJ1-5
d_call: -

cdr3_nt: TGTGCCAGCAGTTCCATCTCGGGACAGAACAATGAGCAGTTCTTC
cdr3_aa: CASSSISGQNNEQFF
v_call: TRBV6-5
clone_size: -
j_call: TRBJ2-1
d_call: TRBD1

cdr3_nt: TGTGCCAGCAGCAGGGACAGGGGTTCCGGGGAGCTGTTTTTT
cdr3_aa: CASSRDRGSGELFF
v_call: TRBV9
clone_size: -
j_call: TRBJ2-2
d_call: TRBD1

cdr3_nt: TGTGCCAGCAGTGACGGGACTAGCGGGAGGTCCTCCTACAATGAGCAGTTCTTC
cdr3_aa: CASSDGTSGRSSYNEQFF
v_call: TRBV2
clone_size: few
j_call: TRBJ2-1
d_call: TRBD2

cdr3_nt: TGTGCCTGGAGTGTTCGCTCTGGACAGGAGAGTCAGCCCCAGCATTTT
cdr3_aa: CAWSVRSGQESQPQHF
v_call: TRBV30
clone_size: once
j_call: TRBJ1-5
d_call: TRBD1

cdr3_nt: TGTGCCAGCAGTGCCTTGGGGAGCTCTGGGGCCAACGTCCTGACTTTC
cdr3_aa: CASSALGSSGANVLTF
v_call: TRBV6-1
clone_size: -
j_call: TRBJ2-6
d_call: -

cdr3_nt: TGTGCCTGGACTTCCCTGCGGTATAGCACAGATACGCAGTATTTT
cdr3_aa: CAWTSLRYSTDTQYF
v_call: TRBV30
clone_size: few
j_call: TRBJ2-3
d_call: -

cdr3_nt: TGTGCCAGCAGGGTCAGGGTCCTCTACAATGAGCAGTTCTTC
cdr3_aa: CASRVRVLYNEQFF
v_call: TRBV28
clone_size: few
j_call: TRBJ2-1
d_call: -

cdr3_nt: TGTGCCAGTAGGAGGAGCACGCAGGGTAACTATGGCTACACCTTC
cdr3_aa: CASRRSTQGNYGYTF
v_call: TRBV19
clone_size: -
j_call: TRBJ1-2
d_call: -

cdr3_nt: TGTGCCAGCAGCAGAAACAGGGATAGCAATCAGCCCCAGCATTTT
cdr3_aa: CASSRNRDSNQPQHF
v_call: TRBV6-5
clone_size: -
j_call: TRBJ1-5
d_call: -

cdr3_nt: TGTGCCAGCAGCTTAACAGCCTCAACTAATGAAAAACTGTTTTTT
cdr3_aa: CASSLTASTNEKLFF
v_call: TRBV7-3
clone_size: -
j_call: TRBJ1-4
d_call: -

cdr3_nt: TGTGCCAGCAGCCACCTTAAAAATGAGCAGTTCTTC
cdr3_aa: CASSHLKNEQFF
v_call: TRBV3-1/TRBV3-2
clone_size: -
j_call: TRBJ2-1
d_call: -

cdr3_nt: TGTGCCAGCAGTGCTCGGTTCGTCTCGCGGGGCTACACCTTC
cdr3_aa: CASSARFVSRGYTF
v_call: TRBV2
clone_size: once
j_call: TRBJ1-2
d_call: -